This T cell receptor (beta chain) emerged from a study of blood T cell repertoires in COVID-19. Turning to the study itself: PBMCs, B-cell-depleted T cells, or T cells were the source of the cDNA or gDNA that made up the material.

Only a few counts were recorded for this clone. As originally analysed: The authors estimated nucleated cell counts from reference gene primer amplification. The protocol was immunoSEQ multiplex PCR, while the TCRdb copy is restricted to in-frame clones and leaves out a portion. The DNA gave D and trimming, while V, J and clone size come from that table. The sample consists of over 400,000 clones, 85% to 90% of them appearing once. The junction had 10 bases not matched to a gene; V was cut back by 4 bases and J by 0 bases. This CDR3 spans 18 amino acids. Per the germline V gene, CDR1 is MGHRA and CDR2 is YSYEKL.

The TCR was taken from a woman aged 45 to 65 with COVID-19, enrolled during active disease. Sequencing was carried out using peripheral blood. The rearrangement links TRBV4-1 to TRBJ2-1; 9 bases match TRBD2. CDR3 bases: TGCGCCAGCAGCCGAACCATCGCGGGGGGGGTCTCCTACAATGAGCAGTTCTTC. Translation: CASSRTIAGGVSYNEQFF.